A selection of T cell receptor beta chains follows, all from one sample in a study of control samples from healthy donors and cancer patients. Libraries were prepared by immunoSEQ multiplex PCR; TCRdb keeps only in-frame clonotypes and omits some of them. The profile shows 130,000 or so clones, over 75% of them singletons. The sample comprised blood. All receptors derive from a man aged 45-60 years in good health. CDR3s include the opening cysteine and the closing phenylalanine or tryptophan. D genes are given only for firm matches. Expanded clones are given a class, and other clones once, few, many or no size at all.

j_call clone_size cdr3_length d_call v_call cdr3_nt cdr3_aa
TRBJ1-6 . 15 TRBD1 TRBV28 TGTGCCAGCAGTTCCGCCGGGACAGATAATTCACCCCTCCACTTT CASSSAGTDNSPLHF
TRBJ2-5 . 17 . TRBV5-1 TGCGCCAGCAGTCCGGCCGTAGGCCCCTCGGCGGAGGGGACCCAGTACTTC CASSPAVGPSAEGTQYF
TRBJ1-1 . 15 TRBD1 TRBV5-1 TGCGCCAGCAGCGGGGGCGGACAGGGCGGCACTGAAGCTTTCTTT CASSGGGQGGTEAFF
TRBJ2-7 . 15 . TRBV5-1 TGCGCCAGCATGAAAGGCAGGGGGGAGTCCTACGAGCAGTACTTC CASMKGRGESYEQYF
TRBJ1-2 . 14 . TRBV28 TGTGCCAGCAGTTTATGGGGGGCAGGCGGTGGCTACACCTTC CASSLWGAGGGYTF
TRBJ1-5 . 14 . TRBV9 TGTGCCAGCAGCGGGGGAGATAGCAATCAGCCCCAGCATTTT CASSGGDSNQPQHF
TRBJ1-1 once 13 . TRBV6-4 TGTGCCAGCAGTGACTCGTTGGTAGGGAAAGCTTTCTTT CASSDSLVGKAFF
TRBJ1-2 . 14 . TRBV7-2 TGTGCCAGCAGCCTACCCCCGGCGAGATATGGCTACACCTTC CASSLPPARYGYTF
TRBJ1-2 . 13 TRBD1 TRBV11-3 TGTGCCAGCGGGGCCGGGACAGTCGCTGGCTACACCTTC CASGAGTVAGYTF
TRBJ2-5 . 16 TRBD1 TRBV28 TGTGCCAGCAGTTTCTACTTCGACAGGGCGTCCGAGACCCAGTACTTC CASSFYFDRASETQYF
TRBJ2-1 . 15 . TRBV28 TGTGCCAGCAGTTTATACAGAGAACTAGTTAATGAGCAGTTCTTC CASSLYRELVNEQFF
TRBJ2-3 . 18 TRBD1 TRBV14 TGTGCCAGCAGCCATCCCCCCGGGACAGGGCGAAGCACAGATACGCAGTATTTT CASSHPPGTGRSTDTQYF
TRBJ1-3 . 18 . TRBV11-3 TGTGCCAGCAGCTTAGATCTGGGGTACAGGAGTTCTGGAAACACCATATATTTT CASSLDLGYRSSGNTIYF
TRBJ2-3 . 13 . TRBV2 TGTGCCAGCAGTGCGATAAGGGGGGAGGGTTGGTATTTT CASSAIRGEGWYF
TRBJ2-7 . 15 . TRBV6-1 TGTGCCAGCAGTGAATTGACGGACCCGTCGCGCGAGCAGTACTTC CASSELTDPSREQYF
TRBJ2-3 once 15 . TRBV7-9 TGTGCCAGCAGCCCGGGGAATCCTAGCACAGATACGCAGTATTTT CASSPGNPSTDTQYF
TRBJ2-1 . 13 . TRBV2 TGTGCCAGCAGCGCCCTCCAGGAAAATGAGCAGTTCTTC CASSALQENEQFF
TRBJ2-7 . 12 TRBD2 TRBV12-3/TRBV12-4 TGTGCCAGCGGCAGGGAGGGCTACGAGCGGTACTTC CASGREGYERYF
TRBJ1-1 . 14 TRBD1 TRBV5-1 TGCGCCAGCAGCTTAGGGGACAGGTCCGCCGAAGCTTTCTTT CASSLGDRSAEAFF
TRBJ2-3 . 15 . TRBV7-2 TGTGCCAGCAGCTTATTGGGGGCTGGCACAGATACGCAGTATTTT CASSLLGAGTDTQYF
TRBJ1-3 . 16 TRBD1 TRBV6-6 TGTGCCAGCAGGAGGGACAGCCACCTTTCTGGAAACACCATATATTTT CASRRDSHLSGNTIYF
TRBJ2-1 . 13 TRBD1 TRBV9 TGTGCCAGCAGCGAGACAGGGATTGGTGAGCAGTTCTTC CASSETGIGEQFF
TRBJ2-1 . 16 TRBD1 TRBV9 TGTGCCAGCAGCGTAGCCTTGGGACAGGGTTACAATGAGCAGTTCTTC CASSVALGQGYNEQFF
TRBJ2-6 . 18 TRBD1 TRBV4-2 TGTGCCAGCAGCCGAGGACAGGGAGGAGGGACTGGGGCCAACGTCCTGACTTTC CASSRGQGGGTGANVLTF
TRBJ1-3 . 15 . TRBV13 TGTGCCAGCAGCTTAGATTCTAGCTCTGGAAACACCATATATTTT CASSLDSSSGNTIYF
TRBJ2-7 . 16 . TRBV21-1 TGTGCCAGCAGCAAACGTCGGGGGGGCCGTTGCGGCGAGCAGTACTTC CASSKRRGGRCGEQYF
TRBJ1-6 . 14 TRBD1 TRBV2 TGTGCCAGCAGTACCGGGACAGTGACTTCACCCCTCCACTTT CASSTGTVTSPLHF
TRBJ1-2 . 13 . TRBV28 TGTGCCAGCAAAAAGGGTGCTAACTATGGCTACACCTTC CASKKGANYGYTF